This TCR beta chain stems from a study of cytomegalovirus exposure and HLA in healthy donors. General observations from the study: Across donors, sequencing depth was assumed by presence/absence analyses to be roughly uniform. In vitro, a few CMV-associated chains proved specific for CMV antigens. A likely sequencing artifact accounted for one observed cluster of highly shared sequence variants.

As for this clone: Its antigen is not identified.

The CDR3 extends over 17 amino acids. V trimming: 4 bases; J trimming: 2 bases; junction bases outside the gene matches: 9. Per germline, CDR1 KGHSY and CDR2 FQNENV. A multiplex PCR was run with 60 Vbeta primers and 13 Jbeta primers. The method was immunoSEQ multiplex PCR; TCRdb's version includes in-frame clones alone and lacks a portion of them. In the table there are around 270,000 clones, 80% of which are singletons. The chain recombines TRBV16 with TRBJ1-4; TRBD1 agrees at 8 bases. Sample: PBMCs. This TCR was recovered from a girl aged 2 to 10 in good health and CMV-seronegative. The CDR3 DNA reads TGTGCCAGCAGCCCCTGGACAGGGAGTGTCACTAATGAAAAACTGTTTTTT. Protein sequence: CASSPWTGSVTNEKLFF.